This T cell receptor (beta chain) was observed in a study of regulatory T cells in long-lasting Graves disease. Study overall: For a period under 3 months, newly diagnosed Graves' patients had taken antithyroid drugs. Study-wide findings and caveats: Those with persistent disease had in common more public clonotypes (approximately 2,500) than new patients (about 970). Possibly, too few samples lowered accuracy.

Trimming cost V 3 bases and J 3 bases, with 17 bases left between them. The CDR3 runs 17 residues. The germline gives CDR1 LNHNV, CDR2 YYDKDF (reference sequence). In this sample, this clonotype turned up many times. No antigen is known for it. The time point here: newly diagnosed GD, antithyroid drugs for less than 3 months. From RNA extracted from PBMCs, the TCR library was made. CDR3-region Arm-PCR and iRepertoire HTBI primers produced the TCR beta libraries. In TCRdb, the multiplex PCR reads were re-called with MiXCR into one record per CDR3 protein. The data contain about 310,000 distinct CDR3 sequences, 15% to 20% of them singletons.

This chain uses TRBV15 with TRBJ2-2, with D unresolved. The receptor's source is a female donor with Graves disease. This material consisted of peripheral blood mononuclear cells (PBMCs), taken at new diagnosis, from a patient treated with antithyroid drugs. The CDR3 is CATSRGRAKIYTGELFF. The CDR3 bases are TGTGCCACCAGCAGGGGTAGGGCTAAGATCTACACCGGGGAGCTGTTTTTT.